The subject of this entry is one T cell receptor beta chain. These data are taken from a study of blood T cell repertoires in COVID-19. About the research overall: Samples representing acute and convalescent COVID-19 were sourced from the United States, Italy and Spain. In each case, the material was cDNA or gDNA derived from T cells, B-cell-depleted T cells, or PBMCs.

Assay used: immunoSEQ multiplex PCR; TCRdb lists only in-frame clones, some missing. The sample yields over 200,000 clones, nearly 90% seen once. Cohort placement rested on clinical history that participants reported themselves. All exposed participants met a person with COVID-19 within 2 weeks before entering the study. The sequencing input was PBMCs or T cells enriched from blood (not recorded which). This sequence was found in a young man who had been exposed to COVID-19.

The CDR3 DNA reads TGCGCCAGCAGTCTGCGGGACGGCGATTTCTACGAGCAGTACTTC. Protein product: CASSLRDGDFYEQYF. The chain uses TRBV5-1 and TRBJ2-7; D perhaps matches TRBD2 (6 bases). Trimming removed 5 bases from V and 3 bases from J, with 18 bases in between. Germline CDR1 reads SGHRS; CDR2 reads YFSETQ. The CDR3 length is 15 residues. The variable domain in full, with the rest retrieved from reference TRBV5-1 and TRBJ2-7, is KAGVTQTPRYLIKTRGQQVTLSCSPISGHRSVSWYQQTPGQGLQFLFEYFSETQRNKGNFPGRFSGRQFSNSRSEMNVSTLELGDSALYLCASSLRDGDFYEQYFGPGTRLTVT.